The TCR beta chain under discussion was sequenced for a study of cytomegalovirus exposure and HLA in healthy donors. As for the study in general: Most genotyped donors, 75% to 85% of about 400, had Caucasian-associated genetic ancestry.

Primers included in the PCR were 60 Vbeta and 13 Jbeta primers. Data came from immunoSEQ multiplex PCR; TCRdb stores just in-frame clones and leaves some out. This sample yields 130,000 or so clones, of which 60% to 80% are seen a single time; approximately 4% belongs to the top ten. Worth noting for this clone: The antigen remains undetermined.

This CDR3 is built from 17 residues. Study results and caveats: Later analysis demonstrated an association between a missense DCLRE1C variant and TCR beta V- and J-gene trimming. TCR beta V segments were, for the most part, productive about 87% or about 30% of the time in an earlier analysis. Roughly uniform sequencing depth across donors was assumed, possibly incorrectly.

The source of this sequence is a man in his forties or fifties in good health and CMV-seropositive. Sequencing was carried out using PBMCs. The J gene is TRBJ1-2, the V gene TRBV21-1; the D call of TRBD1 is as the table states it, not checked on the DNA. TRBV21-1 is listed as a pseudogene. The CDR3 spells CASSKSSGADFNDGYTF. The CDR3 DNA follows: TGTGCCAGCAGCAAATCGTCAGGGGCGGACTTCAATGATGGCTACACCTTC.